The rows below give T cell receptor beta chains drawn from one sample of a study of shared clonotypes between healthy human individuals. The table came from immunoSEQ multiplex PCR; TCRdb's copy has only in-frame clones and leaves some out. Of roughly 1.5 million clones listed, 95% to 99% are singletons. The sample comprised naive CD4+ T cells sorted from blood. Receptors originate from a man aged 30 to 45 in good health. The CDR3 runs from the conserved cysteine through the conserved F or W. Each record gives: J gene, D gene, clone size, V gene, CDR3 DNA, CDR3 protein. The D gene is left open where the match is weak. Expanded clones get a size class; other rows say once, few or many, or leave the size out.

TRBJ2-7 | TRBD2 | NA | TRBV28 | TGTGCCAGCAGTTCGTATAGCGGGATAAGGCGCGAGCAGTACTTC | CASSSYSGIRREQYF
TRBJ1-2 | NA | NA | TRBV25-1 | TGTGCCAGCAGTGAATTGGGGGAAGTTAACTATGGCTACACCTTC | CASSELGEVNYGYTF
TRBJ2-7 | TRBD1 | NA | TRBV30 | TGTGCCTGGAGAAAGACAGGGGGCCCCTACGAGCAGTACTTC | CAWRKTGGPYEQYF
TRBJ2-7 | NA | NA | TRBV28 | TGTGCCAGCAGTTTAACTGGCGGTAACTACGAGCAGTACTTC | CASSLTGGNYEQYF
TRBJ2-5 | TRBD2 | NA | TRBV7-9 | TGTGCCAGCAGCCCCGGACTAGCGAGAGAGACCCAGTACTTC | CASSPGLARETQYF
TRBJ1-4 | NA | NA | TRBV25-1 | TGTGCCAGCAGTCCTCGGGCCGGGGGACCAGAAAAACTGTTTTTT | CASSPRAGGPEKLFF
TRBJ1-5 | NA | NA | TRBV5-1 | TGCGCCAGCAGCTTGGGTGGGGCCGACCAGCCCCAGCATTTT | CASSLGGADQPQHF
TRBJ1-2 | NA | NA | TRBV18 | TGTGCCAGCTCACAGGGAAACTATGGCTACACCTTC | CASSQGNYGYTF
TRBJ2-2 | NA | NA | TRBV7-9 | TGTGCCAGCAGCTTATTAGCCGGGGAGCTGTTTTTT | CASSLLAGELFF
TRBJ1-2 | NA | NA | TRBV15 | TGTGCCACCAGCAGAGATGTGACAAGCTATGGCTACACCTTC | CATSRDVTSYGYTF
TRBJ2-2 | NA | NA | TRBV5-1 | TGCGCCAGCAGGGCCGGACCCGCGAACACCGGGGAGCTGTTTTTT | CASRAGPANTGELFF
TRBJ2-6 | NA | NA | TRBV6-1 | TGTGCCAGCACCGCTGGGGTGGAGGCCAACGTCCTGACTTTC | CASTAGVEANVLTF
TRBJ2-2 | NA | NA | TRBV9 | TGTGCCAGCAGCGTAGCAGGCAACACCGGGGAGCTGTTTTTT | CASSVAGNTGELFF
TRBJ2-1 | NA | NA | TRBV4-1 | TGCGCCAGCAGCCAATTCACCCCGGCGGACAATGAGCAGTTCTTC | CASSQFTPADNEQFF
TRBJ2-3 | TRBD2 | NA | TRBV7-7 | TGTGCTAGCAGCTCTGGACTAGGGAGCACAGATACGCAGTATTTT | CASSSGLGSTDTQYF
TRBJ2-7 | NA | NA | TRBV7-9 | TGTGCCAGCAGCTCCGCGGCGGGGGCGGGAGACCTTCAGCAGTACTTC | CASSSAAGAGDLQQYF
TRBJ2-7 | NA | NA | TRBV10-2 | TGCGCCAGCAGCCCGGTCCGGGACACCTACGAGCAGTACTTC | CASSPVRDTYEQYF
TRBJ2-1 | NA | NA | TRBV18 | TGTGCCAGCTCACCCCGAGGGGGGATCTCCTACAATGAGCAGTTCTTC | CASSPRGGISYNEQFF
TRBJ1-5 | NA | NA | TRBV7-9 | TGTGCCAGCAGCCCGGGCCCTGGGAGTCAGCCCCAGCATTTT | CASSPGPGSQPQHF
TRBJ1-2 | TRBD1 | NA | TRBV27 | TGTGCCAGCAGTTTACTACAGGGGATTAGCGGCTACACCTTC | CASSLLQGISGYTF
TRBJ2-1 | NA | NA | TRBV14 | TGTGCCAGCAGCCAAGATCTCGGTGGTGGGCAGTTCTTC | CASSQDLGGGQFF
TRBJ2-5 | NA | NA | TRBV5-1 | TGCGCCAGCAGCCAGGACTACGGGGGGACCCAGTACTTC | CASSQDYGGTQYF
TRBJ2-7 | NA | NA | TRBV10-2 | TGCGCCAGCGGACCAGGGACGAGTTACGAGCAGTACTTC | CASGPGTSYEQYF
TRBJ2-2 | NA | once | TRBV6-1 | TGTGCCAGCAAAACGGGAGTTATCGGGGAGCTGTTTTTT | CASKTGVIGELFF
TRBJ1-4 | TRBD1 | NA | TRBV4-3 | TGCGCCAGCAGCCGGACAGGGGTCGGTAATGAAAAACTGTTTTTT | CASSRTGVGNEKLFF
TRBJ2-2 | TRBD2 | NA | TRBV19 | TGTGCCAGTAGTCGGAGCGGGAACCCCGGGGAGCTGTTTTTT | CASSRSGNPGELFF
TRBJ1-5 | NA | once | TRBV5-8 | TGTGCCAGCAGCCCTTTGGGGTCTGGGAGTCAGCCCCAGCATTTT | CASSPLGSGSQPQHF
TRBJ2-1 | TRBD2 | few | TRBV29-1 | TGCAGCGTTGTATCTACTAGCGGGAGAGTAGATGAGCAGTTCTTC | CSVVSTSGRVDEQFF
TRBJ2-2 | NA | NA | TRBV18 | TGTGCCAGCTCACCATTGGTCGGGGCGAACACCGGGGAGCTGTTTTTT | CASSPLVGANTGELFF
TRBJ1-4 | NA | NA | TRBV5-1 | TGCGCCAGCAGCTTATACCGTGGGTTGGAGGGGACGGATAATGAAAAACTGTTTTTT | CASSLYRGLEGTDNEKLFF
TRBJ2-5 | NA | NA | TRBV7-9 | TGTGCCAGCAGCTCGCGACTCGACAGACCAGGGGCCCAGTACTTC | CASSSRLDRPGAQYF
TRBJ2-6 | TRBD2 | once | TRBV25-1 | TGTGCCAGCACCTGGACTAGCGGAAACTCTGGGGCCAACGTCCTGACTTTC | CASTWTSGNSGANVLTF
TRBJ2-5 | TRBD1 | NA | TRBV5-6 | TGTGCCAGCAGCACCGGACAGGTTCGATACCAAGAGACCCAGTACTTC | CASSTGQVRYQETQYF
TRBJ2-7 | NA | NA | TRBV2 | TGTGCCAGCAGAAGGGTCCCCGCGGGTACCTACGAGCAGTACTTC | CASRRVPAGTYEQYF
TRBJ2-7 | NA | once | TRBV7-9 | TGTGCCAGCAGTGCCCGGGACATCACCTACGAGCAGTACTTC | CASSARDITYEQYF
TRBJ1-5 | NA | NA | TRBV20-1 | TGCAGTGCTAGAGCGGGGCAGCCCCAGCATTTT | CSARAGQPQHF
TRBJ2-3 | TRBD1 | NA | TRBV7-8 | TGTGCCAGCAGCTACAGACAGGGAAGAGGAACAGATACGCAGTATTTT | CASSYRQGRGTDTQYF
TRBJ2-1 | TRBD2 | NA | TRBV7-8 | TGTGCCAGCAGCCCCGGACTAGCGGGAGGGCCCTCGAATGAGCAGTTCTTC | CASSPGLAGGPSNEQFF
TRBJ2-7 | TRBD2 | NA | TRBV18 | TGTGCCAGCTCAACGCTAGCGGGAGAGGAGGGCGAGCAGTACTTC | CASSTLAGEEGEQYF
TRBJ1-5 | NA | NA | TRBV6-8 | TGTGCCAGCAGCCCCCCCCATAGCAATCAGCCCCAGCATTTT | CASSPPHSNQPQHF
TRBJ2-7 | TRBD2 | NA | TRBV2 | TGTGCCACTGCGACTAGCGGGAGGGCCGATAACGAGCAGTACTTC | CATATSGRADNEQYF
TRBJ1-1 | NA | NA | TRBV18 | TGTGCCAGCTCACGGGTTACTGAAGCTTTCTTT | CASSRVTEAFF
TRBJ1-2 | NA | NA | TRBV29-1 | TGCAGCGTCTCCGGACCGGCTTATGGCTACACCTTC | CSVSGPAYGYTF
TRBJ2-7 | NA | NA | TRBV10-2 | TGCGCCAGCAGACAAGGACAGCCAAGCTCCTACGAGCAGTACTTC | CASRQGQPSSYEQYF
TRBJ2-2 | TRBD2 | NA | TRBV5-1 | TGCGCCAGCAGCACCCTAGCGGGACTAAACACCGGGGAGCTGTTTTTT | CASSTLAGLNTGELFF
TRBJ2-3 | NA | NA | TRBV2 | TGTGCCAGCAGTCGGGGTTCGGGTTCAGATACGCAGTATTTT | CASSRGSGSDTQYF
TRBJ2-2 | NA | NA | TRBV5-4 | TGTGCCAGCAGCTCAGGGTCTAACACCGGGGAGCTGTTTTTT | CASSSGSNTGELFF
TRBJ1-1 | NA | NA | TRBV10-1 | TGCGCCAGCAGTGAGTCTAGGAACACTGAAGCTTTCTTT | CASSESRNTEAFF
TRBJ2-7 | TRBD2 | NA | TRBV7-2 | TGTGCCAGCAGCTTATATCTGCGGGAGGGACGGGAGCAGTACTTC | CASSLYLREGREQYF
TRBJ2-5 | TRBD2 | NA | TRBV5-1 | TGCGCCAGCAGCTTCCGCGGGACTAGCGGGAGAAGGCAAGAGACCCAGTACTTC | CASSFRGTSGRRQETQYF
TRBJ2-7 | TRBD1 | NA | TRBV18 | TGTGCCAGCTCACCACCGAGGGATCAGGGGGCGCGGGAGCAGTACTTC | CASSPPRDQGAREQYF
TRBJ2-7 | TRBD2 | NA | TRBV4-2 | TGTGCCAGCAGCCAAGATCCGCTCTCTAGCGGAAGCTCCTACGAGCAGTACTTC | CASSQDPLSSGSSYEQYF
TRBJ2-7 | NA | NA | TRBV28 | TGTGCCAGCAGTTTTCCCGGGACGAGGTACGAGCAGTACTTC | CASSFPGTRYEQYF
TRBJ2-1 | NA | once | TRBV28 | TGTGCCAGCAGTCGGTACAATGAGCAGTTCTTC | CASSRYNEQFF
TRBJ2-3 | TRBD1 | NA | TRBV6-1 | TGTGCCAGCAGTGAATGGCCCCAGGGGGCGAGCACAGATACGCAGTATTTT | CASSEWPQGASTDTQYF